The 32 T cell receptor beta chains presented below share a single source sample, sequenced in a study of OX40 agonist ivuxolimab in advanced cancers. The method was immunoSEQ multiplex PCR; TCRdb's version includes in-frame clones alone and lacks a portion of them. The sample has tens of thousands of clones; about 80% are singletons. The sample consisted of CD4+ or CD8+ T cells sorted from blood, taken in a trial of the OX40 agonist ivuxolimab. These TCRs come from an adult with an advanced solid tumor such as melanoma, head and neck, liver or kidney cancer.

The CDR3 is CASSRGDEKLFF. The CDR3 bases are TGTGCCAGCAGCCGGGGGGATGAAAAACTGTTTTTT. The gene calls are TRBV2 and TRBJ1-4, with D tentatively TRBD1 (5 bases). The germline V gene encodes CDR1 SNHLY and CDR2 FYNNEI. The germline V and J ends were trimmed by 6 bases and 6 bases, with 8 bases remaining between them. CDR3 length: 12 residues.

The rearrangement links TRBV5-1 to TRBJ1-2; no clear D gene. Trimming removed 1 base from V and 4 bases from J, with 11 bases in between. Germline V lookup: CDR1 SGHRS, CDR2 YFSETQ. The CDR3 loop spans 14 amino acids. CDR3 nucleotides: TGCGCCAGCAGCTTGTATGGATCCTCCTATGGCTACACCTTC. It encodes CASSLYGSSYGYTF.

This chain uses TRBV2 with TRBJ2-2, with 8 bases identical to TRBD1. V lost 8 bases, J lost 4 bases, and 12 bases stayed unmatched. CDR3 length: 16 residues. Germline V CDR1 and CDR2: SNHLY, FYNNEI. The CDR3 DNA is TGTGCCAGCCTACTGGGGGACAGGCGTGGCACCGGGGAGCTGTTTTTT. It codes for CASLLGDRRGTGELFF.

CDR3 nucleotide sequence: TGTGCCAGCAGCTTGGGGACCGAGGGCGGCGGCAATCAGCCCCAGCATTTT. This translates into CASSLGTEGGGNQPQHF. The rearrangement links TRBV5-8 to TRBJ1-5; D is ambiguous. The CDR3 loop spans 17 amino acids. The germline V and J ends were trimmed by 0 bases and 2 bases, with 15 bases remaining between them. Germline values: CDR1 SGHTS, CDR2 YDEGEE.

V gene TRBV29-1 combines with J gene TRBJ2-3; 8 nucleotides match TRBD1. Per the germline V gene, CDR1 is SQVTM and CDR2 is ANQGSEA. This CDR3 has 15 residues. With 4 bases clipped from V and 3 bases from J, the junction kept 9 bases outside the gene matches. CDR3 coding DNA: TGCAGCGTTGCTGCTCGTACAGGGGGTACAGATACGCAGTATTTT. Its translation: CSVAARTGGTDTQYF.

The rearrangement joins TRBV7-2 to TRBJ1-1; unclear D gene. CDR1 is SGHTA, CDR2 FQGNSA, per germline. The CDR3 has 11 residues. V was clipped by 5 bases and J by 8 bases, with 9 bases between them. This chain's CDR3 is CASSRKIEAFF. The CDR3 DNA sequence: TGTGCCAGCAGCCGTAAAATAGAAGCTTTCTTT. Complete variable domain (other parts from reference TRBV7-2 and TRBJ1-1): GAGVSQSPSNKVTEKGKDVELRCDPISGHTALYWYRQSLGQGLEFLIYFQGNSAPDKSGLPSDRFSAERTGGSVSTLTIQRTQQEDSAVYLCASSRKIEAFFGQGTRLTVV.

Sample share makes this clone medium-sized. This chain connects TRBV4-1 to TRBJ1-2; 8 nucleotides agree with TRBD1. J lost 9 bases, V lost 1 base, and 13 bases had no gene match. The CDR3 covers 16 residues. CDR1 is MGHRA, CDR2 YSYEKL, per germline. CDR3 nucleotides: TGCGCCAGCAGCCAAGGACCCGGGACAGGCCCAGGCAGCTACACCTTC. Translation gives CASSQGPGTGPGSYTF.

The rearrangement joins TRBV7-9 to TRBJ1-4; no firm D call. The CDR3 is 15 residues long. Germline CDR1 SEHNR, CDR2 FQNEAQ (reference sequence). Trimming left V 0 bases short and J 0 bases short, with 5 bases between. Written as DNA, the CDR3 is TGTGCCAGCAGCTTAGCGCAGACAACTAATGAAAAACTGTTTTTT. It encodes CASSLAQTTNEKLFF.

The chain has TRBV6-4 and TRBJ1-1; 9 positions agree with TRBD1. The CDR3 spans 14 residues. Germline CDR1 is MRHNA and CDR2 is SNTAGT. With V trimmed by 6 bases and J by 5 bases, 7 bases remained unmatched. The CDR3 sequence is CASRGRDRETEAFF. CDR3 sequence (DNA): TGTGCCAGCAGAGGTCGGGACAGGGAGACTGAAGCTTTCTTT.

V is TRBV6-6 and J is TRBJ1-5, with 8 bases lining up with TRBD1. The germline V gene has CDR1 MNHNY and CDR2 SVGAGI (reference sequence). The CDR3 sequence is 15 residues long. V was clipped by 4 bases and J by 1 base; unmatched bases: 3. The CDR3 DNA follows: TGTGCCAGCAGTTTGACAGGGGACAGCAATCAGCCCCAGCATTTT. This codes for CASSLTGDSNQPQHF.

This sequence joins TRBV11-2 and TRBJ2-5; D perhaps matches TRBD1 (6 bases). The J call may be wrong; the DNA end is better matched by TRBJ2-7. CDR1 and CDR2 (germline): SGHAT, FQNNGV. This CDR3 has 13 amino acids. CDR3 sequence reads: CASSLKQGYEQYF. The CDR3 region has the DNA TGTGCCAGCAGCTTAAAACAGGGCTACGAGCAGTACTTC.

J is TRBJ2-7 and V is TRBV5-4, with D tentatively TRBD1 (6 bases). Trimming removed 0 bases from V and 3 bases from J, with 10 bases in between. CDR1 SGHNT and CDR2 YYREEE come from the germline V gene (reference sequence). The CDR3 loop spans 14 amino acids. The CDR3 loop is CASSLAGVSYEQYF. Here the CDR3 DNA reads TGTGCCAGCAGCTTGGCAGGGGTCAGCTACGAGCAGTACTTC.

V usage is TRBV2 and J usage is TRBJ1-5, with D hard to call. V lost 2 bases and J lost 1, with 9 bases in between. There are 15 residues in the CDR3. The germline V gene encodes CDR1 SNHLY and CDR2 FYNNEI. The CDR3: CASSESTQSNQPQHF. The CDR3, as DNA: TGTGCCAGCAGTGAATCGACTCAGAGCAATCAGCCCCAGCATTTT. The entire variable domain, with the rest obtained from reference TRBV2 and TRBJ1-5, is as follows: EPEVTQTPSHQVTQMGQEVILRCVPISNHLYFYWYRQILGQKVEFLVSFYNNEISEKSEIFDDQFSVERPDGSNFTLKIRSTKLEDSAMYFCASSESTQSNQPQHFGDGTRLSIL.

This rearrangement joins TRBV5-1 to TRBJ2-4; TRBD2 matches 12 bases. Germline V CDR1 and CDR2: SGHRS, YFSETQ. The CDR3 has 15 residues. Trimming at V came to 3 bases and at J to 4 bases, leaving 2 bases not matched to a gene. CDR3 bases: TGCGCCAGCAGCTCGACTAGCGGGGGTAAAAACATTCAGTACTTC. Translating gives CASSSTSGGKNIQYF.

The chain couples TRBV10-1 to TRBJ1-1; 8 nucleotides align to TRBD1. V was clipped by 5 bases and J by 5 bases; unmatched bases: 7. CDR1 is WNHNN, CDR2 SYGVQD, per germline (reference sequence). The CDR3 totals 14 residues. The CDR3 loop reads CASSRTGMGTEAFF. The CDR3 DNA reads as TGCGCCAGCAGTAGGACAGGGATGGGGACTGAAGCTTTCTTT.

In DNA, the CDR3 is TGTGCCAGCAGCGTAGAGTGGGGGGGCCTTAATACGCAGTATTTT. Encoded protein: CASSVEWGGLNTQYF. The gene calls are TRBV9 and TRBJ2-3, with TRBD2 as a possible D gene (7 bases). The V gene lost 0 bases and the J gene lost 7 bases, with 15 bases spanning the gap. CDR3 length equals 15 residues. Germline CDR1 is SGDLS and CDR2 is YYNGEE.

The rearrangement uses TRBV7-7 and TRBJ2-1; 7 positions match TRBD2. The length of the CDR3 is 15 residues. Germline V gene data show CDR1 as SSHAT and CDR2 as FNYEAQ (reference sequence). Trimming took 2 bases from V and 5 from J; bases not matched to a gene: 6. DNA of the CDR3: TGTGCCAGCAGCTTAAAGGGCGGGGGTGACAATGAGCAGTTCTTC. Translating it yields CASSLKGGGDNEQFF.

V gene TRBV6-5 combines with J gene TRBJ2-7; unclear D gene. The CDR3 is 13 amino acids. Trimming took 5 bases from V and 6 from J, leaving 14 bases between them. Per the germline V gene, CDR1 is MNHEY and CDR2 is SVGAGI. CDR3 residues: CASSPRRLGEQYF. The CDR3 bases are TGTGCCAGCAGTCCCAGACGGCTGGGCGAGCAGTACTTC.

In its sample, this clone was seen a few times. V and J are TRBV18 and TRBJ1-5; D ambiguous. CDR1 is KGHSH, CDR2 LQKENI, per germline. Trimming shortened V by 4 bases and J by 5 bases, and 15 bases separated the two germline ends. The CDR3 covers 15 residues. This CDR3 reads CASSLEIAGDQPQHF. The CDR3 nucleotides read TGTGCCAGCTCACTCGAAATAGCTGGGGATCAGCCCCAGCATTTT.

A few counts support this clone. The genes are TRBV19 and TRBJ1-5; 8 bases line up with TRBD1. The CDR3 loop spans 15 amino acids. The germline gives CDR1 LNHDA, CDR2 SQIVND (reference sequence). V lost 3 bases and J lost 5; bases outside the gene matches: 6. As DNA, the CDR3 is TGTGCCAGTAGTATCTTTGACAGGGGTGATCAGCCCCAGCATTTT. It is translated as CASSIFDRGDQPQHF. The whole variable domain, remainder taken from reference TRBV19 and TRBJ1-5, is DGGITQSPKYLFRKEGQNVTLSCEQNLNHDAMYWYRQDPGQGLRLIYYSQIVNDFQKGDIAEGYSVSREKKESFPLTVTSAQKNPTAFYLCASSIFDRGDQPQHFGDGTRLSIL.

V is TRBV10-1 and J is TRBJ1-4; D remains unclear. The V end lost 7 bases, the J end lost 8 bases, and 14 bases lay between the germline ends. The CDR3 extends over 13 amino acids. Per the germline V gene, CDR1 is WNHNN and CDR2 is SYGVQD (reference sequence). Here the CDR3 reads CASTRERKEKLFF. CDR3 nucleotide sequence: TGCGCCAGCACCCGGGAGAGGAAAGAAAAACTGTTTTTT.

This chain links TRBV9 with TRBJ2-5; 7 bases map to TRBD1. Losses at the gene ends were 4 bases for V and 2 bases for J; bases not matched to a gene: 5. CDR1 is SGDLS, CDR2 YYNGEE, per germline. The CDR3 has 14 residues. The DNA of the CDR3 is TGTGCCAGCAGCATGGGACAGAGACAAGAGACCCAGTACTTC. Translated: CASSMGQRQETQYF. Full variable domain (missing parts from reference TRBV9 and TRBJ2-5): DSGVTQTPKHLITATGQRVTLRCSPRSGDLSVYWYQQSLDQGLQFLIQYYNGEERAKGNILERFSAQQFPDLHSELNLSSLELGDSALYFCASSMGQRQETQYFGPGTRLLVL.

Concerning this clone itself: This sample also contains other DNA sequences that code for the same CDR3. The V call is TRBV5-1, the J call TRBJ2-5, with D perhaps TRBD1 or TRBD2 (5 bases each). This CDR3 region has 13 residues. Germline V CDR1 and CDR2: SGHRS, YFSETQ. Trimming shortened V by 0 bases and J by 5 bases, and 8 bases separated the two germline ends. The CDR3 is CASSLGGGETQYF. The CDR3 bases are TGCGCCAGCAGCTTGGGGGGCGGGGAGACCCAGTACTTC.

J is TRBJ2-5 and V is TRBV7-9; TRBD1 aligns across 12 bases. The CDR3 length is 15 residues. V lost 6 bases, J lost 6 bases, and 8 bases stayed unmatched. Germline CDR1 is SEHNR and CDR2 is FQNEAQ (reference sequence). The CDR3, as DNA: TGTGCCAGCAGGGGGACAGGGGGCGAAGTGAAGACCCAGTACTTC. This gives the protein CASRGTGGEVKTQYF.

CDR3 nucleotides: TGTGCTAGTGGTTTGGTAGGCTCAGGCCCGAACACCGGGGAGCTGTTTTTT. Its translation: CASGLVGSGPNTGELFF. The genes are TRBV12-5 and TRBJ2-2, with D hard to call. This CDR3 has 17 amino acids. Germline CDR1 and CDR2: LGHNT and FRNRAP. Trimming removed 0 bases from V and 0 bases from J, with 11 bases in between.

The genes are TRBV9 and TRBJ1-2; no firm D call. V lost 0 bases, J lost 11 bases, and 14 bases lay in between. This CDR3 has 13 residues. From germline, CDR1 is SGDLS and CDR2 YYNGEE. The CDR3 sequence: CASSVEPQTEYTF. In nucleotides, the CDR3 is TGTGCCAGCAGCGTAGAACCCCAGACGGAATACACCTTC.

J is TRBJ2-7 and V is TRBV5-6; D may correspond to TRBD1 or TRBD2 (6 bases each). The CDR3 has 14 residues. From germline, CDR1 is SGHDT and CDR2 YYEEEE. V shed 4 bases and J shed 3 bases, with 14 bases lying between them. The DNA of the CDR3 is TGTGCCAGCAGCCCCTCCGGGGGCGGCTACGAGCAGTACTTC. The encoded protein is CASSPSGGGYEQYF. Variable domain in full (rest from reference TRBV5-6 and TRBJ2-7): DAGVTQSPTHLIKTRGQQVTLRCSPKSGHDTVSWYQQALGQGPQFIFQYYEEEERQRGNFPDRFSGHQFPNYSSELNVNALLLGDSALYLCASSPSGGGYEQYFGPGTRLTVT.

The gene calls are TRBV28 and TRBJ2-3, with D possibly TRBD1 on 5 matching bases. V was pared by 11 bases and J by 0 bases, with 18 bases between. Germline assignment: CDR1 MDHEN and CDR2 SYDVKM. The CDR3 spans 15 residues. The CDR3 DNA reads as TGTGCCGCCGTGAACAGGCGTCCTAGCACAGATACGCAGTATTTT. Protein: CAAVNRRPSTDTQYF.

The V call is TRBV18, the J call TRBJ2-5; TRBD1 might be the D (8 bases). Trimming pared 2 bases from V and 1 base from J, leaving 17 bases between. Germline-derived CDR1 and CDR2 are KGHSH and LQKENI. The CDR3 is 17 amino acids. The CDR3 is CASSPVLTGGVQETQYF. The CDR3 DNA sequence: TGTGCCAGCTCACCAGTTCTCACAGGGGGGGTCCAAGAGACCCAGTACTTC.

The J gene is TRBJ1-4, the V gene TRBV19, with TRBD1 matching 7 bases. The CDR3 length is 18 residues. With 4 bases clipped from V and 0 bases from J, the junction kept 11 bases outside the gene matches. Germline CDR1 and CDR2: LNHDA and SQIVND (reference sequence). The DNA for the CDR3 is TGTGCCAGTAGTACACAGTCGGCTACAGGGGCAACTAATGAAAAACTGTTTTTT. Translating it yields CASSTQSATGATNEKLFF.

This sequence joins TRBV21-1 and TRBJ1-5; the table's D gene call, TRBD1, was not cross checked with the DNA. TRBV21-1 is described as a pseudogene. This CDR3 comprises 21 residues. Written as DNA, the CDR3 is TGTGCCAGCAGTCCAATCCACCCAGGGGTGCAGGAGGTATTGGGCAATCAGCCCCAGCATTTT. The encoded protein is CASSPIHPGVQEVLGNQPQHF.

CDR3 residues: CASSQDRGRGTEAFF. CDR3 nucleotide sequence: TGCGCCAGCAGCCAAGATAGGGGAAGGGGCACTGAAGCTTTCTTT. The J gene is TRBJ1-1, the V gene TRBV4-1; D perhaps matches TRBD1 (5 bases). Deletions cut 0 bases from V and 4 bases from J, with 12 bases between. Germline V gene data show CDR1 as MGHRA and CDR2 as YSYEKL. The CDR3 is 15 amino acids.